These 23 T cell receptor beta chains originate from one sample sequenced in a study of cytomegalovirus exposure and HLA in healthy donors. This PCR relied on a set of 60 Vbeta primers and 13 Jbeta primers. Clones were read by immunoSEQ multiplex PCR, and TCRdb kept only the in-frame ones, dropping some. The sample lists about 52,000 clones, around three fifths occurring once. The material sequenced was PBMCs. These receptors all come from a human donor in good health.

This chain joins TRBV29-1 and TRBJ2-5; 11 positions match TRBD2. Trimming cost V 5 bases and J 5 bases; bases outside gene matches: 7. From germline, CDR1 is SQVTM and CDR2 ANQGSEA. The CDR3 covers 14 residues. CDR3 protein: CSVNSGGASETQYF. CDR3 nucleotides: TGCAGCGTTAATAGCGGGGGGGCCTCTGAGACCCAGTACTTC.

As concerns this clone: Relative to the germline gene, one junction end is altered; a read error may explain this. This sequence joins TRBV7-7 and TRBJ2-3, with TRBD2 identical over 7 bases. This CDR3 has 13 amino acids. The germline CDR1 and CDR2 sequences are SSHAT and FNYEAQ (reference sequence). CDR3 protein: CASSLVSGRAQYF. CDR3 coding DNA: TGTGCTAGCAGCTTAGTGTCGGGGAGGGCGCAGTATTTT.

The CDR3 is CASSSRGMTYNEQFF. In nucleotides, the CDR3 is TGTGCCAGCAGCTCGCGGGGTATGACCTACAATGAGCAGTTCTTC. This chain joins TRBV7-2 and TRBJ2-1; TRBD2 is a possible D gene (6 bases). The germline V gene encodes CDR1 SGHTA and CDR2 FQGNSA. This CDR3 has 15 residues. V gave up 4 bases and J gave up 2 bases, with 12 bases separating them.

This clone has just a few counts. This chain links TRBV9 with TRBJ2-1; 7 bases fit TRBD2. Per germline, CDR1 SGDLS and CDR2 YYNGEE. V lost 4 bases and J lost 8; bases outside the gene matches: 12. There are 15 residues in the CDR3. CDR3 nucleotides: TGTGCCAGCAGCATTACGGGGGGACCGATAGATGAGCAGTTCTTC. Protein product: CASSITGGPIDEQFF.

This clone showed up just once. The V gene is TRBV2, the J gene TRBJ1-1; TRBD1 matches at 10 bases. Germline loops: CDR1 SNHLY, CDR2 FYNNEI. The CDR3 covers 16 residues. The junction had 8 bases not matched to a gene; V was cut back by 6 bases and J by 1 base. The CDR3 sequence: CASRAGTGVENTEAFF. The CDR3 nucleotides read TGTGCCAGCAGGGCCGGGACAGGGGTAGAGAACACTGAAGCTTTCTTT.

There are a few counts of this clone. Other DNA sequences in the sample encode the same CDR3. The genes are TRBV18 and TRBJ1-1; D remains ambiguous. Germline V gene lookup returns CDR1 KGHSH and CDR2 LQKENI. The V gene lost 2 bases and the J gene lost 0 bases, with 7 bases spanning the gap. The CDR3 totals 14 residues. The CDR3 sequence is CASSPDIMNTEAFF. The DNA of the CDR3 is TGTGCCAGCTCACCAGACATTATGAACACTGAAGCTTTCTTT.

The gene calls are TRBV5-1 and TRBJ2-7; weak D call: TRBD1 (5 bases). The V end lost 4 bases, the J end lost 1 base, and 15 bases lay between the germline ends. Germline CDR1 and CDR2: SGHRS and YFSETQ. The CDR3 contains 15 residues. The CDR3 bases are TGCGCCAGCAGCCCTGGGGCGGCAGATTCCTACGAGCAGTACTTC. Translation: CASSPGAADSYEQYF.

The CDR3 DNA is TGTGCCAGCAGTGAATGGGCAGCCACCGGGGAGCTGTTTTTT. This gives the protein CASSEWAATGELFF. This sequence joins TRBV2 and TRBJ2-2; D gene ambiguous. Between the trimmed V and J ends, which lost 2 bases and 4 bases, there was a span of 8 bases. Germline V gives CDR1 SNHLY, CDR2 FYNNEI. This CDR3 has 14 residues. Supplemented by reference TRBV2 and TRBJ2-2, the full variable domain reads EPEVTQTPSHQVTQMGQEVILRCVPISNHLYFYWYRQILGQKVEFLVSFYNNEISEKSEIFDDQFSVERPDGSNFTLKIRSTKLEDSAMYFCASSEWAATGELFFGEGSRLTVL.

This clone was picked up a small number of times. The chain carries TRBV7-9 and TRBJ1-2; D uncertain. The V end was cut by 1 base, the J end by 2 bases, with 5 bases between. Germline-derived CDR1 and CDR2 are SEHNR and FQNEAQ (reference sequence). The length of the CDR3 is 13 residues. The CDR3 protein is CASSLGGNYGYTF. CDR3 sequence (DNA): TGTGCCAGCAGCTTAGGAGGCAACTATGGCTACACCTTC.

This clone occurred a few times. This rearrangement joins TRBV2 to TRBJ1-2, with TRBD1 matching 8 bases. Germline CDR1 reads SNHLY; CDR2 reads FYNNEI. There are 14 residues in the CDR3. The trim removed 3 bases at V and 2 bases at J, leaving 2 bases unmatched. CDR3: CASSESGGNYGYTF. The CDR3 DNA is TGTGCCAGCAGTGAGTCAGGGGGCAACTATGGCTACACCTTC.

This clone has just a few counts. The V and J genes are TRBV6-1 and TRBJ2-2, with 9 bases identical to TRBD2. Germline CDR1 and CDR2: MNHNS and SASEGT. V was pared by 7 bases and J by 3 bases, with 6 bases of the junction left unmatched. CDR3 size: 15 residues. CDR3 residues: CASNAERGDTGELFF. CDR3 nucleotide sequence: TGTGCCAGCAATGCGGAGCGGGGGGACACCGGGGAGCTGTTTTTT.

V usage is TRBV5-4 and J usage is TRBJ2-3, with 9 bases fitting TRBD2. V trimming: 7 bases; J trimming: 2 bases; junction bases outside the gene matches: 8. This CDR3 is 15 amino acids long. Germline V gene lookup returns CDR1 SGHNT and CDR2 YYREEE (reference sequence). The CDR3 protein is CASGIAGVYTDTQYF. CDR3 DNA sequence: TGTGCCAGCGGAATAGCGGGGGTCTACACAGATACGCAGTATTTT.

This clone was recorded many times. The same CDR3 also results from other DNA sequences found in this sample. The CDR3 protein is CASRHRDSYEQYF. The CDR3, as DNA: TGTGCCAGCAGACACCGGGACTCCTACGAGCAGTACTTC. The V and J genes are TRBV6-5 and TRBJ2-7; possibly TRBD2 for D (5 bases). CDR1 is MNHEY and CDR2 is SVGAGI in the germline V gene. The CDR3 sequence is 13 residues long. V lost 6 bases and J lost 0, with 9 bases in between.

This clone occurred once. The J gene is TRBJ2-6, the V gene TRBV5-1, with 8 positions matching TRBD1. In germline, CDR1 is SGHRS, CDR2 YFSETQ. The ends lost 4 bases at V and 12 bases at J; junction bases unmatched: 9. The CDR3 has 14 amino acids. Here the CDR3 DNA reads TGCGCCAGCAGCATCGGACAGGGCGGCGCCGTCCTGACTTTC. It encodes CASSIGQGGAVLTF.

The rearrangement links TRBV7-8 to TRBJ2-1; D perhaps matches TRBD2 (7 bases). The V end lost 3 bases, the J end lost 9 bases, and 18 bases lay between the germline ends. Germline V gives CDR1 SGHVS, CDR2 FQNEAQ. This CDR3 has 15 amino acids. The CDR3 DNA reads TGTGCCAGCAGCTTTGGGGGGGGCGCTGGATTTGAGCAGTTCTTC. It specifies CASSFGGGAGFEQFF.

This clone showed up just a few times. In nucleotides, the CDR3 is TGTGCCAGCAGTCCCCTAACTCGAGCTGCTACGCAGTATTTT. Amino acid sequence: CASSPLTRAATQYF. This chain links TRBV27 with TRBJ2-3; D gene unclear. V was pared by 5 bases and J by 8 bases, with 17 bases between. CDR1 is MNHEY and CDR2 is SMNVEV in the germline V gene (reference sequence). The CDR3 has 14 residues.

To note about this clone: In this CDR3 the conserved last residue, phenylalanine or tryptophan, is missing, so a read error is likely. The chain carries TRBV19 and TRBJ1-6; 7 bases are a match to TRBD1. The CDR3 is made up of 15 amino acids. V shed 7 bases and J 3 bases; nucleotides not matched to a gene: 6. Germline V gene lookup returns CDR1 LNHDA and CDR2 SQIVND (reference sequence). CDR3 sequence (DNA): TGTGCCAGTACCTGGGACAGAAGCTATAATTCACCCCTCCACCTT. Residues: CASTWDRSYNSPLHL.

CDR3 residues: CASSRLAGNEQFF. Here the CDR3 DNA reads TGTGCCAGCAGCAGACTAGCGGGCAATGAGCAGTTCTTC. The V call is TRBV9, the J call TRBJ2-1, with 10 bases aligning to TRBD2. The CDR3 extends over 13 amino acids. J was trimmed by 6 bases and V by 4 bases; bases with no gene match: 1. Germline V gives CDR1 SGDLS, CDR2 YYNGEE.

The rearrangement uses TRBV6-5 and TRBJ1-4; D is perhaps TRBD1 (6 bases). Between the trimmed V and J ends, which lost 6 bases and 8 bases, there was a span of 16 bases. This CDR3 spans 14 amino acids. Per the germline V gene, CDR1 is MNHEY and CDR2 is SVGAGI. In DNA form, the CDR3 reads TGTGCCAGCAGGTCCACAGGGTCGGGCGAAAAACTGTTTTTT. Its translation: CASRSTGSGEKLFF.

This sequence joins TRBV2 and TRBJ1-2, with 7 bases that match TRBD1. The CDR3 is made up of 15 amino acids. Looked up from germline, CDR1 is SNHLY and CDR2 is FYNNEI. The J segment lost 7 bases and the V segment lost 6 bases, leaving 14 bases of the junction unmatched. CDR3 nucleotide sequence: TGTGCCAGCAGGGGTAACACAGGGGCCCTTCTTGGCTACACCTTC. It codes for CASRGNTGALLGYTF. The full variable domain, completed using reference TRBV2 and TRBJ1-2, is EPEVTQTPSHQVTQMGQEVILRCVPISNHLYFYWYRQILGQKVEFLVSFYNNEISEKSEIFDDQFSVERPDGSNFTLKIRSTKLEDSAMYFCASRGNTGALLGYTFGSGTRLTVV.

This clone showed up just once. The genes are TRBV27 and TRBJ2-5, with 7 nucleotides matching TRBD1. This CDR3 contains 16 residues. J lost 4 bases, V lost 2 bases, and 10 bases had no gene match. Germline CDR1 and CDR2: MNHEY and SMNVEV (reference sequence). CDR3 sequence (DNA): TGTGCCAGCAGTTTACAGGGGGTGTTGAAAAGAGAGACCCAGTACTTC. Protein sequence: CASSLQGVLKRETQYF.

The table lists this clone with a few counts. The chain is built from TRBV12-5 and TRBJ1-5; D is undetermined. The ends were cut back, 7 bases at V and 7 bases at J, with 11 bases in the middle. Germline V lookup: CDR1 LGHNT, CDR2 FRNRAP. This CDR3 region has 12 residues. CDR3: CASDVGWQPQHF. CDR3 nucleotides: TGTGCTAGTGATGTGGGCTGGCAGCCCCAGCATTTT.

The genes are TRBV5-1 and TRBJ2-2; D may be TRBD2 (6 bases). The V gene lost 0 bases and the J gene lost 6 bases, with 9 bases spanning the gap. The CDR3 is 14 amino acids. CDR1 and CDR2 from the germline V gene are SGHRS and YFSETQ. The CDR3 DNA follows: TGCGCCAGCAGCTTGGCGGGGGTACCCGGGGAGCTGTTTTTT. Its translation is CASSLAGVPGELFF. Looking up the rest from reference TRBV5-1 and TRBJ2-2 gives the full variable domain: KAGVTQTPRYLIKTRGQQVTLSCSPISGHRSVSWYQQTPGQGLQFLFEYFSETQRNKGNFPGRFSGRQFSNSRSEMNVSTLELGDSALYLCASSLAGVPGELFFGEGSRLTVL.